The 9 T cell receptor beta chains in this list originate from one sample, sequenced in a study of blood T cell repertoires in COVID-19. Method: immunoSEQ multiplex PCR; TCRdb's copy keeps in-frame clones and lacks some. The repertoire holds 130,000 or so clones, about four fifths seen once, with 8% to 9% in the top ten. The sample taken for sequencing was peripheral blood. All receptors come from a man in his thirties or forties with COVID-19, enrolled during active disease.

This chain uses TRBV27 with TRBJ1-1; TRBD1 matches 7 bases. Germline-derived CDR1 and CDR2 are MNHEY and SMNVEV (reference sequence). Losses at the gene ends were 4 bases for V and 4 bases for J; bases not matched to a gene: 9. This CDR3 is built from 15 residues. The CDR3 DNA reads TGTGCCAGCAGTTCACAGGGTGCAGGGGGCACTGAAGCTTTCTTT. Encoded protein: CASSSQGAGGTEAFF.

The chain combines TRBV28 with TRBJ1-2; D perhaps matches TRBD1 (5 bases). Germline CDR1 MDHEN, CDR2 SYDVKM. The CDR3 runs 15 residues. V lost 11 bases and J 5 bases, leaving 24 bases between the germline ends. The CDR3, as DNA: TGTGCCTGCACAGCGGGGCCCTCGGGGCCTTATGGCTACACCTTC. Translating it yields CACTAGPSGPYGYTF.

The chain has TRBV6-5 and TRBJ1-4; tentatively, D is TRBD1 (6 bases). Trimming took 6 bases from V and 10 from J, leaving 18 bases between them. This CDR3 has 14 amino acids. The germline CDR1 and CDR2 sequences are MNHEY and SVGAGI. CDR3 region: CASRTDRRLGKLFF. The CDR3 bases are TGTGCCAGCAGAACCGACAGGCGGTTAGGAAAACTGTTTTTT.

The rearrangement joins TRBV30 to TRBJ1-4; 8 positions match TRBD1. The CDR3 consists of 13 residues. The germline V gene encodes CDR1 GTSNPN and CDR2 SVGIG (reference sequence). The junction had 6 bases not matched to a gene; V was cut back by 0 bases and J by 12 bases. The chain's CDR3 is CAWSVQGGIQLFF. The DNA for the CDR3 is TGTGCCTGGAGTGTACAGGGGGGGATTCAACTGTTTTTT.

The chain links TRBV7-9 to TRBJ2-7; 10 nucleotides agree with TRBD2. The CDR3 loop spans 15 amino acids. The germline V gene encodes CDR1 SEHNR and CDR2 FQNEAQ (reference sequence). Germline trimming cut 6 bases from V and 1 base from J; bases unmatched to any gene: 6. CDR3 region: CASSPTSGTSYEQYF. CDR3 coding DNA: TGTGCCAGCAGTCCCACTAGCGGGACTTCCTACGAGCAGTACTTC.

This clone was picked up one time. Written as DNA, the CDR3 is TGTGCCAGCAGCGTTGGAGATGATGAGCAGTTCTTC. This gives the protein CASSVGDDEQFF. The J gene is TRBJ2-1, the V gene TRBV9; D not resolved. The germline V gene encodes CDR1 SGDLS and CDR2 YYNGEE. This CDR3 has 12 residues. The V and J ends lost 2 bases and 8 bases respectively, with 8 bases between them.

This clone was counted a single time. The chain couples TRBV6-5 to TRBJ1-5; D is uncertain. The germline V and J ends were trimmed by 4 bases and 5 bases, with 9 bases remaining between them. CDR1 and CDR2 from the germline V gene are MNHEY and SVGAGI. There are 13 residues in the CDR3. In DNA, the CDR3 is TGTGCCAGCAGTTCCGAGCGGGATCAGCCCCAGCATTTT. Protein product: CASSSERDQPQHF.

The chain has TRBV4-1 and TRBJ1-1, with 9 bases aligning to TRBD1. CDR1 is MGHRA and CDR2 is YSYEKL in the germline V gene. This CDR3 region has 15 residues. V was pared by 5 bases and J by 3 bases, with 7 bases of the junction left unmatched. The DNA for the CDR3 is TGCGCCAGCAGCACCCGGGACAGGGAGGACACTGAAGCTTTCTTT. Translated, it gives CASSTRDREDTEAFF.

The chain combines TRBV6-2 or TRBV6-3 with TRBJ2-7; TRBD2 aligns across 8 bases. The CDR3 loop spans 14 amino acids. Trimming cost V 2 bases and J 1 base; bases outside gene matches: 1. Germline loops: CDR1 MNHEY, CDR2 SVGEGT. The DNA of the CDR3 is TGTGCCAGCAGTTACGCGGGGGGTTCCTACGAGCAGTACTTC. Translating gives CASSYAGGSYEQYF.